This TCR beta chain was recorded in a study of blood T cell repertoires in COVID-19. Study in general: Samples of COVID-19 (acute and convalescent) were obtained from the United States, Italy and Spain. T cells, B-cell-depleted T cells, or PBMCs supplied cDNA or gDNA.

The CDR3 sequence is 15 residues long. In germline, CDR1 is MGHRA, CDR2 YSYEKL. Trimming left V 2 bases short and J 0 bases short, with 9 bases between. Study processing details: Amplified reference gene primers provided the basis for estimating nucleated cell counts. Produced via immunoSEQ multiplex PCR; TCRdb's table is partial and in-frame only. V, J and clone size derive from that table, while D and trimming were established from the DNA sequence. The sample gives about 39,000 clones, around 85% of which show up once; 4.5% to 5.5% is in the top ten. The sample taken for sequencing was peripheral blood. The rearrangement joins TRBV4-1 to TRBJ2-3; D uncertain. The sequence came from a man aged 35-49 years with active COVID-19. The CDR3 DNA sequence: TGCGCCAGCAGCCAAACTCGATATAGCACAGATACGCAGTATTTT. This sequence encodes CASSQTRYSTDTQYF.